This T cell receptor (beta chain) was observed in a study of beta chain features in type 1 diabetes. Expressed TCRB transcripts were sequenced because the isolated RNA had all been reverse transcribed beforehand. Profiling relied on immunoSEQ multiplex PCR, and the TCRdb table lists in-frame clones only, not all of them. The table shows hundreds of thousands of clones, with 11% occurring only once. CDR1 is SGHTA and CDR2 is FQGNSA in the germline V gene. The CDR3 runs to 13 residues. Trimming removed 4 bases at V and 2 bases at J, with 7 bases between. This clone came up a few times. Its antigen is currently unknown. Sorting with CD45RO/CCR7/CD25/CD127/CD95/CD27 yielded naive, central memory, regulatory and stem-like memory CD4+ cells. All of the sorted populations showed purity greater than 98%. Overall study findings and caveats: Within each of all four CD4+ subsets, Type 1 diabetes patients had TCRB CDR3s that were moderately but significantly shorter.

This clonotype originated in a young man with type 1 diabetes. The material sequenced was naive CD4+ T cells from blood. The chain carries TRBV7-2 and TRBJ2-3; D remains ambiguous. CDR3 protein: CASSSRHTDTQYF. For the CDR3, the DNA is TGTGCCAGCAGCTCCCGACACACAGATACGCAGTATTTT.